Listed below are T cell receptor beta chains from one sample, sequenced in a study of regulatory T cells in long-lasting Graves disease. TCRdb re-called the multiplex PCR reads with MiXCR, one entry per CDR3 protein. Of 500,000 to 800,000 distinct CDR3 sequences listed, approximately 31% were seen once; the top ten hold 42%. The sample here was peripheral blood mononuclear cells (PBMCs), taken when the disease was refractory, from a patient treated with antithyroid drugs. These receptors all stem from a female donor with Graves disease. CDR3s include the opening cysteine and the closing phenylalanine or tryptophan. A D gene is named only where the DNA matches it firmly. Clone sizes are given selectively: once, few, many, or a class where the clone is expanded.

d_call | j_call | clone_size | v_call | cdr3_aa | cdr3_nt
TRBD1 | TRBJ2-7 | NA | TRBV7-9 | CASSLVGQGADEQYF | TGTGCCAGCAGCTTAGTTGGTCAGGGGGCCGACGAGCAGTACTTC
NA | TRBJ2-2 | NA | TRBV7-3 | CASSHRLVVNTGELFF | TGTGCCAGCAGCCACCGACTAGTCGTGAACACCGGGGAGCTGTTTTTT
NA | TRBJ1-5 | many | TRBV12-3/TRBV12-4 | CASSFRAAYNQPQHF | TGTGCCAGCAGTTTTCGGGCGGCCTACAATCAGCCCCAGCATTTT
NA | TRBJ1-2 | few | TRBV30 | CAWSVRGEQGYTF | TGTGCCTGGAGTGTCAGGGGAGAACAGGGCTACACCTTC
NA | TRBJ1-2 | NA | TRBV7-2 | CASSLLSGRSYGYTF | TGTGCCAGCAGCTTATTATCAGGCAGGTCCTATGGCTACACCTTC
TRBD1 | TRBJ1-2 | few | TRBV20-1 | CSAPKTGRPGGYTF | TGCAGTGCTCCTAAGACAGGGCGTCCCGGTGGCTACACCTTC
NA | TRBJ1-1 | NA | TRBV7-2 | CASSLGYRGTEAFF | TGTGCCAGCAGCTTAGGTTATAGGGGGACTGAAGCTTTCTTT
NA | TRBJ1-4 | many | TRBV2 | CASHQGVQTTKLFF | TGTGCCAGCCATCAAGGGGTTCAGACGACTAAACTGTTTTTT
NA | TRBJ1-3 | NA | TRBV12-3/TRBV12-4 | CASSFLGRAGNTIYF | TGTGCCAGCAGTTTCCTCGGGAGGGCTGGAAACACCATATATTTT
NA | TRBJ1-3 | many | TRBV11-2 | CASSLAIGNTIYF | TGTGCCAGCAGCTTAGCCATCGGAAACACCATATATTTT
NA | TRBJ1-6 | NA | TRBV6-4 | CASSAVWGRSLHF | TGTGCCAGCAGTGCGGTTTGGGGCAGGTCCCTCCACTTT
NA | TRBJ1-2 | NA | TRBV10-3 | CAISTNIPDGYTF | TGTGCCATCAGCACGAACATACCCGATGGCTACACCTTC
NA | TRBJ1-2 | NA | TRBV7-9 | CASSALRQSNYGYTF | TGTGCCAGCAGCGCGTTAAGGCAGTCCAACTATGGCTACACCTTC
TRBD2 | TRBJ2-3 | many | TRBV2 | CASRDRLADGTDTQYF | TGTGCCAGCAGAGACCGACTAGCGGACGGCACAGATACGCAGTATTTT
NA | TRBJ1-5 | few | TRBV7-3 | CASSLTIHQPQHF | TGTGCCAGCAGCTTAACGATACATCAGCCCCAGCATTTT
TRBD1 | TRBJ1-5 | NA | TRBV12-5 | CASGLGTGVNQPQHF | TGTGCTAGTGGTTTGGGGACAGGGGTCAATCAGCCCCAGCATTTT
NA | TRBJ1-1 | NA | TRBV10-3 | CAISATLTEMNTEAFF | TGTGCCATCAGTGCGACACTAACCGAGATGAACACTGAAGCTTTCTTT
TRBD1 | TRBJ2-7 | NA | TRBV19 | CASSPQGTGAAKYF | TGTGCCAGTAGTCCTCAAGGGACAGGGGCGGCGAAGTACTTC
NA | TRBJ1-6 | many | TRBV12-3/TRBV12-4 | CASSSTGRNVLRAPLHF | TGTGCCAGCAGTTCCACGGGCCGGAATGTGTTGAGGGCACCCCTCCACTTT
NA | TRBJ1-4 | NA | TRBV11-2 | CASSLMGRSQKLFF | TGTGCCAGCAGCTTAATGGGCCGAAGCCAAAAACTGTTTTTT
NA | TRBJ1-2 | NA | TRBV5-1 | CASSLDREFGYGYTF | TGCGCCAGCAGCTTGGATAGGGAATTTGGCTATGGCTACACCTTC
TRBD1 | TRBJ2-2 | NA | TRBV10-3 | CATSDRGVGGTGELFF | TGTGCCACAAGCGACAGGGGAGTAGGAGGCACCGGGGAGCTGTTTTTT
NA | TRBJ2-7 | few | TRBV5-1 | CASSRAAERYEQYF | TGCGCCAGCAGCCGTGCGGCAGAGAGGTACGAGCAGTACTTC
NA | TRBJ2-2 | NA | TRBV5-5 | CASSLDFRTGELFF | TGTGCCAGCAGCTTGGATTTCAGAACCGGGGAGCTGTTTTTT
NA | TRBJ2-4 | many | TRBV12-5 | CASGLVLESGEGKNIQYF | TGTGCTAGTGGTTTGGTACTAGAGTCGGGTGAGGGCAAAAACATTCAGTACTTC
NA | TRBJ2-2 | few | TRBV28 | CASSEGGGGTGELFF | TGTGCCAGCAGTGAGGGGGGCGGGGGAACCGGGGAGCTGTTTTTT
NA | TRBJ1-5 | NA | TRBV20-1 | CSARDQRGSQPQHF | TGCAGTGCTAGAGATCAAAGGGGGAGTCAGCCCCAGCATTTT
NA | TRBJ2-1 | NA | TRBV27 | CASSRGRAAEQFF | TGTGCCAGCAGTCGGGGGCGTGCGGCCGAGCAGTTCTTC
NA | TRBJ1-2 | NA | TRBV15 | CATSRERRVENGYTF | TGTGCCACCAGCAGAGAGCGGAGAGTAGAAAATGGCTACACCTTC
TRBD2 | TRBJ2-2 | few | TRBV29-1 | CSVDTGGGTGELFF | TGCAGCGTTGACACGGGAGGGGGCACCGGGGAGCTGTTTTTT
NA | TRBJ1-1 | NA | TRBV29-1 | CSVAGIIGAFF | TGCAGCGTTGCAGGGATAATAGGAGCTTTCTTT
NA | TRBJ1-2 | many | TRBV12-3/TRBV12-4 | CASSLARDLGYTF | TGTGCCAGCAGTTTAGCCAGGGATCTTGGCTACACCTTC
NA | TRBJ2-3 | NA | TRBV29-1 | CSGLRTDTQYF | TGCAGCGGACTGCGGACAGATACGCAGTATTTT
NA | TRBJ2-5 | few | TRBV20-1 | CSARAGTPQETQYF | TGCAGTGCTAGAGCCGGGACGCCTCAAGAGACCCAGTACTTC
NA | TRBJ1-2 | NA | TRBV20-1 | CSALKTGYGYTF | TGCAGTGCTCTAAAGACAGGATATGGCTACACCTTC
NA | TRBJ1-5 | many | TRBV2 | CASRYDTEINQPQHF | TGTGCCAGCAGATACGACACAGAGATCAATCAGCCCCAGCATTTT
NA | TRBJ1-2 | many | TRBV2 | CASKRQSYGYTF | TGTGCCAGCAAGAGGCAGAGCTATGGCTACACCTTC
NA | TRBJ1-6 | many | TRBV28 | CASSPPARVGDSPLHF | TGTGCCAGCAGCCCGCCAGCCAGGGTAGGAGATTCACCCCTCCACTTT
NA | TRBJ2-7 | NA | TRBV20-1 | CSARLVASASYEQYF | TGCAGTGCTCGCCTCGTCGCCTCCGCCTCCTACGAGCAGTACTTC
TRBD1 | TRBJ2-2 | NA | TRBV5-1 | CASTPPGQINTGELFF | TGCGCCAGCACCCCCCCGGGACAGATTAACACCGGGGAGCTGTTTTTT
NA | TRBJ2-7 | many | TRBV2 | CASSPYILSSYEQYF | TGTGCCAGCAGTCCCTACATTCTTAGTTCCTACGAGCAGTACTTC
TRBD1 | TRBJ1-1 | few | TRBV7-8 | CASSLVRTGKNTEAFF | TGTGCCAGCAGCTTAGTGAGGACAGGGAAGAACACTGAAGCTTTCTTT
NA | TRBJ1-1 | NA | TRBV29-1 | CSVVGGRNTEAFF | TGCAGCGTTGTGGGGGGCCGCAACACTGAAGCTTTCTTT
NA | TRBJ1-5 | few | TRBV5-5 | CASSSTPSGQPQHF | TGTGCCAGCAGCTCCACCCCGTCGGGGCAGCCCCAGCATTTT
NA | TRBJ1-1 | NA | TRBV29-1 | CSVEARQTSGAFF | TGCAGCGTTGAAGCTAGGCAGACTAGCGGAGCTTTCTTT
NA | TRBJ2-5 | many | TRBV7-6 | CASSLGKRTQYF | TGTGCCAGCAGCTTAGGCAAGAGAACCCAGTACTTC
NA | TRBJ1-1 | few | TRBV3-1 | CASSPKGGTEAFF | TGTGCCAGCAGCCCAAAAGGGGGCACTGAAGCTTTCTTT
NA | TRBJ1-1 | NA | TRBV20-1 | CSAVTPYNTEAFF | TGCAGTGCCGTAACACCCTACAACACTGAAGCTTTCTTT
NA | TRBJ1-2 | NA | TRBV27 | CASSYLTDPYGYTF | TGTGCCAGCAGTTATCTAACAGACCCCTATGGCTACACCTTC
NA | TRBJ2-2 | few | TRBV29-1 | CSVAAGFTGELFF | TGCAGCGTTGCGGCGGGGTTCACCGGGGAGCTGTTTTTT
TRBD1 | TRBJ1-2 | many | TRBV12-3/TRBV12-4 | CASSLSAGGTYGYTF | TGTGCCAGCAGTTTATCCGCAGGGGGAACCTATGGCTACACCTTC
TRBD2 | TRBJ2-1 | NA | TRBV29-1 | CSVEGASGRNEQFF | TGCAGCGTTGAGGGCGCTAGCGGGAGAAATGAGCAGTTCTTC
NA | TRBJ1-1 | many | TRBV28 | CASSFGLTTEAFF | TGTGCCAGCAGTTTCGGACTGACCACTGAAGCTTTCTTT
NA | TRBJ1-2 | few | TRBV2 | CASSEEFQGQDGYTF | TGTGCCAGCAGTGAAGAATTCCAGGGGCAAGATGGCTACACCTTC
NA | TRBJ1-1 | NA | TRBV15 | CATSRGTGNTEAFF | TGTGCCACCAGCAGAGGGACCGGGAACACTGAAGCTTTCTTT
NA | TRBJ1-1 | NA | TRBV12-3/TRBV12-4 | CASSLAPWGGGTEAFF | TGTGCCAGCAGTTTAGCGCCGTGGGGAGGAGGCACTGAAGCTTTCTTT
NA | TRBJ2-6 | few | TRBV19 | CASSRSVVNLSGANVLTF | TGTGCCAGTAGTAGGAGCGTGGTTAACCTCTCTGGGGCCAACGTCCTGACTTTC
NA | TRBJ2-7 | NA | TRBV20-1 | CSAQTGAYEQYF | TGCAGTGCTCAAACGGGGGCCTACGAGCAGTACTTC
NA | TRBJ2-7 | once | TRBV7-2 | CASSLFGEIPTYEQYF | TGTGCCAGCAGCTTATTTGGGGAGATACCTACATACGAGCAGTACTTC
NA | TRBJ1-1 | NA | TRBV19 | CASSTHGYEGKQAFF | TGTGCCAGTAGTACCCACGGGTACGAAGGGAAGCAAGCTTTCTTT